The 20 T cell receptor beta chains below were found in one sample sequenced in a study of cytomegalovirus exposure and HLA in healthy donors. PCR employed 60 Vbeta and 13 Jbeta primers. The protocol was immunoSEQ multiplex PCR, while the TCRdb copy is restricted to in-frame clones and leaves out a portion. The sample lists approximately 120,000 clones, around three quarters occurring once. The sample taken for sequencing was PBMCs. The source of these receptors is a middle-aged woman in good health and CMV-seropositive.

This clone was seen a single time. J is TRBJ2-3 and V is TRBV28, with 9 bases lining up with TRBD2. Trimming cost V 8 bases and J 2 bases; bases outside gene matches: 8. Per the germline V gene, CDR1 is MDHEN and CDR2 is SYDVKM. This CDR3 region has 15 residues. The CDR3 spells CASGDTSGFTDTQYF. DNA of the CDR3: TGTGCCAGCGGGGATACTAGCGGGTTCACAGATACGCAGTATTTT.

The chain combines TRBV28 with TRBJ2-1; D remains ambiguous. CDR1 and CDR2 from the germline V gene are MDHEN and SYDVKM. Deletions cut 6 bases from V and 4 bases from J, with 10 bases between. The CDR3 sequence is 13 residues long. The CDR3 DNA follows: TGTGCCAGCAGACCTGACATTTACAATGAGCAGTTCTTC. Translating gives CASRPDIYNEQFF.

CDR3 region: CASSPASGHASSYNEQFF. The CDR3 region has the DNA TGTGCCAGCAGCCCAGCTAGCGGGCATGCTAGCTCCTACAATGAGCAGTTCTTC. The chain recombines TRBV7-8 with TRBJ2-1; 8 bases line up with TRBD2. Germline-derived CDR1 and CDR2 are SGHVS and FQNEAQ. J gave up 0 bases and V 5 bases, and 12 bases lay outside the gene matches. The CDR3 is 18 amino acids.

The CDR3 DNA follows: TGTGCCAGCAGTGAAGACAGGGAAACCTACAATGAGCAGTTCTTC. Protein: CASSEDRETYNEQFF. This chain connects TRBV2 to TRBJ2-1; TRBD1 is a possible D gene (6 bases). Trimming stripped 1 base from V and 2 bases from J, with 9 bases between. The CDR3 runs 15 residues. Germline V gives CDR1 SNHLY, CDR2 FYNNEI. The complete variable domain, with remaining parts taken from reference TRBV2 and TRBJ2-1, reads EPEVTQTPSHQVTQMGQEVILRCVPISNHLYFYWYRQILGQKVEFLVSFYNNEISEKSEIFDDQFSVERPDGSNFTLKIRSTKLEDSAMYFCASSEDRETYNEQFFGPGTRLTVL.

The chain carries TRBV6-1 and TRBJ2-7, with D possibly being TRBD2 (6 bases). The germline V gene has CDR1 MNHNS and CDR2 SASEGT. This CDR3 region has 12 residues. Deletions cut 11 bases from V and 3 bases from J, with 14 bases between. CDR3 sequence reads: CAVRDLVYEQYF. CDR3 bases: TGTGCCGTACGGGACTTGGTCTACGAGCAGTACTTC.

This sequence joins TRBV19 and TRBJ2-7; D might be TRBD2 (6 bases). The germline V gene encodes CDR1 LNHDA and CDR2 SQIVND (reference sequence). This CDR3 has 14 amino acids. Between the trimmed V and J ends, which lost 5 bases and 3 bases, there was a span of 14 bases. CDR3: CASSLGLLSYEQYF. In DNA form, the CDR3 reads TGTGCCAGTAGTCTCGGACTACTTAGCTACGAGCAGTACTTC.

The chain combines TRBV6-1 with TRBJ1-2; 8 bases fit TRBD1. V dropped 5 bases and J dropped 7; count of bases not matched to a gene: 9. The length of the CDR3 is 14 residues. Germline CDR1 reads MNHNS; CDR2 reads SASEGT. This CDR3 is CASSPTGGSSGYTF. The CDR3 bases are TGTGCCAGCAGTCCTACAGGGGGATCGTCTGGCTACACCTTC.

The rearrangement joins TRBV25-1 to TRBJ1-2; a weak D match, TRBD1 (6 bases). The CDR3 extends over 12 amino acids. The germline gives CDR1 MGHDK, CDR2 SYGVNS. V was pared by 5 bases and J by 4 bases, with 8 bases between. For the CDR3, the DNA is TGTGCCAGCAGTACAGGGTTCTATGGCTACACCTTC. Amino acid sequence: CASSTGFYGYTF.

The V gene is TRBV7-9, the J gene TRBJ1-4; 9 positions match TRBD1. The germline V gene encodes CDR1 SEHNR and CDR2 FQNEAQ (reference sequence). The CDR3 is made up of 14 amino acids. Trimming took 5 bases from V and 8 from J; bases not matched to a gene: 6. As DNA, the CDR3 is TGTGCCAGCAGCCCGGACAGGGGAGGGGAAAAACTGTTTTTT. Amino acids: CASSPDRGGEKLFF.

The chain has TRBV5-1 and TRBJ2-2; 9 nucleotides agree with TRBD2. The CDR3 has 15 residues. V shed 2 bases, J shed 3 bases, and the junction held 2 bases outside the gene matches. The germline gives CDR1 SGHRS, CDR2 YFSETQ. In DNA form, the CDR3 reads TGCGCCAGCAGCTTAACTAGCGGGTACACCGGGGAGCTGTTTTTT. Translating gives CASSLTSGYTGELFF. The full variable domain, its missing parts supplied by reference TRBV5-1 and TRBJ2-2, is KAGVTQTPRYLIKTRGQQVTLSCSPISGHRSVSWYQQTPGQGLQFLFEYFSETQRNKGNFPGRFSGRQFSNSRSEMNVSTLELGDSALYLCASSLTSGYTGELFFGEGSRLTVL.

V and J are TRBV5-1 and TRBJ2-7; perhaps TRBD1 as D (6 bases). Germline CDR1 SGHRS, CDR2 YFSETQ. The V end was cut by 4 bases, the J end by 1 base, with 18 bases between. The CDR3 is 16 amino acids. In DNA form, the CDR3 reads TGCGCCAGCAGCGGTGCCTATGGCAGGGGATCCTACGAGCAGTACTTC. Translated, it gives CASSGAYGRGSYEQYF.

The gene calls are TRBV6-5 and TRBJ2-7, with 9 bases lining up with TRBD1. Germline assignment: CDR1 MNHEY and CDR2 SVGAGI. The CDR3 totals 13 residues. J lost 9 bases, V lost 6 bases, and 9 bases had no gene match. CDR3 sequence reads: CASRPGQGSRQYF. The CDR3, as DNA: TGTGCCAGCAGACCGGGACAGGGAAGTAGGCAGTACTTC.

CDR3 DNA: TGTGCCAGCAGCTTGACAGTACCAGAAGCTTTCTTT. Protein product: CASSLTVPEAFF. This chain connects TRBV7-9 to TRBJ1-1, with D possibly being TRBD1 (5 bases). CDR1 and CDR2 (germline): SEHNR, FQNEAQ (reference sequence). V was shortened by 3 bases and J by 8 bases, with 10 bases between the two germline ends. There are 12 residues in the CDR3.

The chain carries TRBV19 and TRBJ2-2, with a tentative D call TRBD2 (6 bases). The V gene lost 5 bases and the J gene lost 0 bases, with 19 bases spanning the gap. This CDR3 has 18 residues. CDR1 and CDR2 from the germline V gene are LNHDA and SQIVND (reference sequence). Here the CDR3 reads CASSSKPIAVANTGELFF. CDR3 nucleotides: TGTGCCAGTAGTTCCAAGCCCATAGCGGTAGCGAACACCGGGGAGCTGTTTTTT. Full variable domain (missing parts from reference TRBV19 and TRBJ2-2): DGGITQSPKYLFRKEGQNVTLSCEQNLNHDAMYWYRQDPGQGLRLIYYSQIVNDFQKGDIAEGYSVSREKKESFPLTVTSAQKNPTAFYLCASSSKPIAVANTGELFFGEGSRLTVL.

The chain uses TRBV28 and TRBJ2-1; 10 positions match TRBD2. The CDR3 runs 16 residues. Germline V gives CDR1 MDHEN, CDR2 SYDVKM. V was pared by 7 bases and J by 5 bases, with 11 bases of the junction left unmatched. The CDR3 nucleotides are TGTGCCAGCACCGTCTCCGGGACTAGCGCCCACAATGAGCAGTTCTTC. Amino acids: CASTVSGTSAHNEQFF.

The chain employs TRBV10-3 and TRBJ1-1; possibly TRBD1 for D (5 bases). Per the germline V gene, CDR1 is ENHRY and CDR2 is SYGVKD. The CDR3 length is 14 residues. The V and J ends lost 8 bases and 4 bases respectively, with 17 bases between them. Written as DNA, the CDR3 is TGTGCCATCGGGGAACAGGAAGGTAGCACTGAAGCTTTCTTT. Its protein is CAIGEQEGSTEAFF.

This chain joins TRBV7-3 and TRBJ2-5; TRBD1 is a possible D gene (5 bases). Germline V gene data show CDR1 as SGHTA and CDR2 as FQGTGA. V was clipped by 2 bases and J by 9 bases, with 13 bases between them. There are 13 residues in the CDR3. CDR3: CASSLGPQQAQYF. CDR3 in DNA: TGTGCCAGCAGCTTAGGTCCCCAACAGGCCCAGTACTTC.

The chain combines TRBV4-2 with TRBJ2-7; TRBD2 agrees at 8 bases. The ends lost 6 bases at V and 0 bases at J; junction bases unmatched: 7. Germline V lookup: CDR1 LGHNA, CDR2 YNFKEQ. The CDR3 runs 15 residues. The CDR3 nucleotides read TGTGCCAGCAGTAGGAGCCGGGAGGGCTCCTACGAGCAGTACTTC. Translating it yields CASSRSREGSYEQYF.

The chain has TRBV30 and TRBJ2-7; TRBD2 aligns across 8 bases. Trimming removed 2 bases from V and 0 bases from J; junction bases left unmatched: 3. Per the germline V gene, CDR1 is GTSNPN and CDR2 is SVGIG (reference sequence). There are 14 residues in the CDR3. The CDR3 DNA follows: TGTGCCTGGAGTCGGGGGGGGAGCTCCTACGAGCAGTACTTC. Its protein product is CAWSRGGSSYEQYF.

The gene calls are TRBV30 and TRBJ2-2; D is uncertain. This CDR3 has 13 residues. The ends were cut back, 1 base at V and 1 base at J, with 4 bases in the middle. Germline V lookup: CDR1 GTSNPN, CDR2 SVGIG (reference sequence). The CDR3: CAWSGRNTGELFF. In DNA form, the CDR3 reads TGTGCCTGGAGTGGTCGGAACACCGGGGAGCTGTTTTTT.